Listed below are T cell receptor beta chains from one sample, sequenced in a study of T cell responses to AZD1222 COVID-19 vaccine. Some clones are missing from TCRdb's copy, which holds only in-frame ones; the method was immunoSEQ multiplex PCR. The sample lists some 100,000 clones, about 86% occurring once. This sample comprised peripheral blood, obtained on day 0 of AZD1222 vaccination. Every receptor here comes from an adult in good health. Each CDR3 is given without its conserved first and last residue. D genes are given only for firm matches.

j_gene,v_gene,d_gene,CDR3aa
TRBJ1-1,TRBV7-3,-,ASSLTRAGADSVNTEAF
TRBJ1-2,TRBV7-2,-,ASSLFAGDDGYT
TRBJ2-3,TRBV18,-,ASSPLQIDTQY
TRBJ2-7,TRBV7-2,-,ASSNNPRAGSYEQY
TRBJ2-1,TRBV9,TRBD2,ASSVVAGGNNEQF
TRBJ2-2,TRBV15,-,ATSREERLTGELF
TRBJ2-3,TRBV5-6,TRBD2,ASSLYGTSGADTQY
TRBJ2-5,TRBV5-4,TRBD2,ASSFRGGAGETQY
TRBJ1-3,TRBV4-3,TRBD1,ASSQAQGGNTIY
TRBJ1-6,TRBV18,TRBD1,ASSDDRGNSPLH
TRBJ1-5,TRBV7-2,-,ASSLDRGYSNQPQH
TRBJ1-1,TRBV6-4,TRBD1,ASRTGANTEAF
TRBJ1-1,TRBV7-9,-,ASSFDRRNTEAF
TRBJ2-1,TRBV19,-,ASSPRRLGNEQF
TRBJ1-6,TRBV5-6,-,ASSFSLH
TRBJ1-2,TRBV7-2,-,ASSLAGPVDGYT
TRBJ2-3,TRBV7-2,TRBD2,ASSVPSGGTDTQY
TRBJ2-2,TRBV28,-,ASRMGRRPTGELF
TRBJ2-1,TRBV4-1,-,ASSHPGLRYPNEQF
TRBJ2-7,TRBV5-8,-,ASSLGQRYEQY
TRBJ1-2,TRBV29-1,-,SVTVNYGYT
TRBJ2-2,TRBV6-1,-,ASSDFGVDGELF
TRBJ2-1,TRBV6-2/TRBV6-3,-,ASSYRGGQGHEQF
TRBJ2-7,TRBV12-3/TRBV12-4,TRBD1,ASSSGGTYEQY
TRBJ2-1,TRBV27,TRBD2,ASSPRTSGGYNEQF
TRBJ1-1,TRBV7-3,-,ASSSLGGRDTGSRAF
TRBJ2-7,TRBV4-2,-,ASSQDSRQRASYEQY
TRBJ1-2,TRBV10-3,-,AIPTVGPNNYGYT
TRBJ1-1,TRBV11-3,TRBD1,ASSKDRSEAF
TRBJ1-6,TRBV5-4,-,ASSFAYNSPLH
TRBJ2-5,TRBV5-1,-,ASSLQGWEETQY
TRBJ2-2,TRBV19,-,ASSIAVFGGGYSPSTGELF
TRBJ1-6,TRBV7-2,-,ASSLRWGSYNSPLH
TRBJ2-1,TRBV3-1/TRBV3-2,TRBD1,ASSRDRVQHNEQF